The 23 T cell receptor beta chains presented below share a single source sample, sequenced in a study of CD8 T cells in Susac syndrome. Random hexamers served to reverse transcribe about 0.45 to 1 ug RNA. TCRdb called the immunoSEQ multiplex PCR reads again in MiXCR, with one record for every CDR3 protein. The sample lists 100,000 to 150,000 distinct CDR3 sequences; roughly 94% were seen once. Sequencing input: CD4+ T cells from PBMCs. The receptors here all came from a human donor with multiple sclerosis.

This clonotype was counted a single time. The CDR3 DNA sequence: TGTGCCTGGAGTGAAGCAGGGGGCGCGGGAGTCAATCAGCCCCAGCATTTT. This codes for CAWSEAGGAGVNQPQHF. The V and J genes are TRBV30 and TRBJ1-5; TRBD1 agrees at 8 bases. The CDR3 length is 17 residues. Germline lookup yields CDR1 GTSNPN and CDR2 SVGIG (reference sequence). Germline trimming cut 1 base from V and 3 bases from J; bases unmatched to any gene: 11.

The CDR3 DNA reads TGCGCCAGCAGTTTACAGGGGGGCACAGATACGCAGTATTTT. Encoded protein: CASSLQGGTDTQYF. The chain joins TRBV10-2 to TRBJ2-3; 8 bases line up with TRBD1. The CDR3 extends over 14 amino acids. V lost 5 bases to trimming and J lost 1 base; unmatched junction nucleotides: 2. Germline loops: CDR1 WSHSY, CDR2 SAAADI.

The chain employs TRBV2 and TRBJ1-5, with D possibly TRBD1 on 5 matching bases. Trimming removed 5 bases at V and 3 bases at J, with 11 bases between. The CDR3 runs to 14 residues. The germline gives CDR1 SNHLY, CDR2 FYNNEI. CDR3 region: CASSSGQVNQPQHF. CDR3 bases: TGTGCCAGCAGTTCAGGACAAGTCAATCAGCCCCAGCATTTT.

V and J are TRBV14 and TRBJ1-1; D unclear. Germline V gives CDR1 SGHDN, CDR2 FVKESK. Deletions cut 2 bases from V and 5 bases from J, with 9 bases between. The length of the CDR3 is 13 residues. The CDR3 here is CASSQTERTEAFF. In DNA, the CDR3 is TGTGCCAGCAGCCAAACAGAGAGGACTGAAGCTTTCTTT.

The chain couples TRBV30 to TRBJ1-4, with D maybe TRBD1 (5 bases). The germline V gene encodes CDR1 GTSNPN and CDR2 SVGIG (reference sequence). The CDR3 has 14 amino acids. V lost 8 bases, J lost 2 bases, and 15 bases lay in between. CDR3 DNA sequence: TGTGCCGCACGCTTGACAGCGACTAATGAAAAACTGTTTTTT. Its protein product is CAARLTATNEKLFF.

CDR3 bases: TGTGCCAGCAGCTCCACCAGGGGTGGGGAGCTGTTTTTT. Residues: CASSSTRGGELFF. This chain uses TRBV5-4 with TRBJ2-2; TRBD1 is a possible D gene (6 bases). Germline assignment: CDR1 SGHNT and CDR2 YYREEE (reference sequence). The V end lost 3 bases, the J end lost 8 bases, and 11 bases lay between the germline ends. CDR3 length equals 13 residues.

This clonotype appeared a single time. V gene TRBV25-1 combines with J gene TRBJ2-7; 7 nucleotides line up with TRBD1. This CDR3 has 15 amino acids. Germline V CDR1 and CDR2: MGHDK, SYGVNS. J was trimmed by 2 bases and V by 1 base; bases with no gene match: 5. The CDR3 loop reads CASSESTTGTYEQYF. In DNA form, the CDR3 reads TGTGCCAGCAGTGAATCTACGACAGGGACCTACGAGCAGTACTTC.

The CDR3 here is CASSQEQGYVLTF. CDR3 in DNA: TGTGCCAGCAGCCAGGAACAAGGTTACGTCCTGACTTTC. This sequence joins TRBV4-2 and TRBJ2-6, with D hard to call. Germline V gene sequence: CDR1 LGHNA, CDR2 YNFKEQ. V gave up 3 bases and J gave up 11 bases, with 11 bases separating them. The CDR3 spans 13 residues.

The chain has TRBV2 and TRBJ2-4; TRBD2 agrees at 7 bases. After removal of 7 bases from V and 9 bases from J, the junction contained 21 bases not matched to a gene. This CDR3 region has 17 residues. The germline V gene encodes CDR1 SNHLY and CDR2 FYNNEI. For the CDR3, the DNA is TGTGCCAGCATCCTTGCGGGAGTCGCCCCGGTCAAGGGCATTCAGTACTTC. Translated: CASILAGVAPVKGIQYF.

The gene calls are TRBV20-1 and TRBJ2-1; D is undetermined. Per germline, CDR1 DFQATT and CDR2 SNEGSKA (reference sequence). Between the trimmed V and J ends, which lost 1 base and 1 base, there was a span of 20 bases. The length of the CDR3 is 18 residues. CDR3 coding DNA: TGCAGTGCTAGAGCCTCGCATAGAGGACGGAGTTCCTACAATGAGCAGTTCTTC. Translating it yields CSARASHRGRSSYNEQFF.

The chain recombines TRBV2 with TRBJ1-1, with no clear D. The germline CDR1 and CDR2 sequences are SNHLY and FYNNEI. This CDR3 is built from 15 residues. Trimming removed 4 bases at V and 3 bases at J, with 15 bases between. CDR3: CASSVGFLWDTEAFF. The CDR3, as DNA: TGTGCCAGCAGTGTGGGATTCTTATGGGACACTGAAGCTTTCTTT.

The chain's CDR3 is CSAPGQTTYEQYF. CDR3 nucleotide sequence: TGCAGTGCCCCGGGACAGACGACCTACGAGCAGTACTTC. V and J are TRBV20-1 and TRBJ2-7, with TRBD1 identical over 7 bases. The CDR3 is made up of 13 amino acids. CDR1 DFQATT and CDR2 SNEGSKA come from the germline V gene (reference sequence). Trimming removed 6 bases from V and 2 bases from J; junction bases left unmatched: 7.

This clonotype was recorded only once. The V call is TRBV7-9, the J call TRBJ1-2; possibly TRBD1 for D (5 bases). CDR1 is SEHNR, CDR2 FQNEAQ, per germline (reference sequence). The CDR3 runs 15 residues. V was cut by 4 bases and J by 2 bases, with 14 bases left in between. This CDR3 reads CASSYPGRGNYGYTF. As DNA, the CDR3 is TGTGCCAGCAGCTACCCGGGACGGGGGAACTATGGCTACACCTTC. The full variable domain, its missing parts supplied by reference TRBV7-9 and TRBJ1-2, is DTGVSQNPRHKITKRGQNVTFRCDPISEHNRLYWYRQTLGQGPEFLTYFQNEAQLEKSRLLSDRFSAERPKGSFSTLEIQRTEQGDSAMYLCASSYPGRGNYGYTFGSGTRLTVV.

Here the CDR3 DNA reads TGCAGCGTTCAGGGGCGCAGCACCGGGGAGCTGTTTTTT. This translates into CSVQGRSTGELFF. The rearrangement links TRBV29-1 to TRBJ2-2; TRBD1 is a possible D gene (6 bases). Germline V gene lookup returns CDR1 SQVTM and CDR2 ANQGSEA. This CDR3 region has 13 residues. V lost 5 bases and J 4 bases, leaving 11 bases between the germline ends.

The rearrangement links TRBV18 to TRBJ2-4, with a weak D call TRBD2 (5 bases). Trimming stripped 0 bases from V and 5 bases from J, with 11 bases between. The CDR3 has 15 amino acids. Per germline, CDR1 KGHSH and CDR2 LQKENI. The DNA for the CDR3 is TGTGCCAGCTCACCACCTGGGCGGGCCGAAAACATTCAGTACTTC. Its protein product is CASSPPGRAENIQYF.

The V and J genes are TRBV7-9 and TRBJ1-1, with 7 bases identical to TRBD1. J gave up 8 bases and V 5 bases, and 5 bases lay outside the gene matches. Per germline, CDR1 SEHNR and CDR2 FQNEAQ (reference sequence). The length of the CDR3 is 12 residues. The DNA for the CDR3 is TGTGCCAGCAGCGCCAGGGGGGGGGAAGCTTTCTTT. As protein: CASSARGGEAFF.

The J gene is TRBJ2-5, the V gene TRBV5-4; 7 bases align to TRBD2. The J segment lost 5 bases and the V segment lost 4 bases, leaving 5 bases of the junction unmatched. The V gene's germline CDR1 is SGHNT and CDR2 YYREEE (reference sequence). The CDR3 runs to 13 residues. CDR3 residues: CASSQLAWETQYF. CDR3 in DNA: TGTGCCAGCAGCCAACTAGCGTGGGAGACCCAGTACTTC.

The gene calls are TRBV2 and TRBJ1-6; 9 bases are shared with TRBD1. V dropped 10 bases and J dropped 7; count of bases not matched to a gene: 8. CDR1 and CDR2 from the germline V gene are SNHLY and FYNNEI. There are 14 residues in the CDR3. The CDR3 protein is CAIHRGLTNSPLHF. CDR3 DNA: TGTGCCATCCACAGGGGGCTTACAAATTCACCCCTCCACTTT.

V usage is TRBV29-1 and J usage is TRBJ1-4, with D uncertain. Trimming took 5 bases from V and 2 from J, leaving 6 bases between them. Germline lookup yields CDR1 SQVTM and CDR2 ANQGSEA. This CDR3 is 12 amino acids long. In DNA, the CDR3 is TGCAGCGTTAGAGGGACTAATGAAAAACTGTTTTTT. Protein: CSVRGTNEKLFF.

This clonotype turned up a few times. The V gene is TRBV28, the J gene TRBJ1-1; D unclear. This CDR3 comprises 13 residues. CDR1 and CDR2 (germline): MDHEN, SYDVKM. The V end lost 5 bases, the J end lost 1 base, and 8 bases lay between the germline ends. CDR3 DNA: TGTGCCAGCAGTCTTTGGGGGAACACTGAAGCTTTCTTT. Its protein product is CASSLWGNTEAFF.

The chain combines TRBV2 with TRBJ2-4; D unclear. V lost 6 bases and J lost 6, with 9 bases in between. CDR3 length equals 12 residues. CDR1 is SNHLY, CDR2 FYNNEI, per germline. This chain's CDR3 is CASRPWGNIQYF. The CDR3 DNA reads TGTGCCAGCAGACCGTGGGGAAACATTCAGTACTTC.

This chain uses TRBV5-6 with TRBJ1-2, with TRBD1 identical over 8 bases. Looked up from germline, CDR1 is SGHDT and CDR2 is YYEEEE. V dropped 3 bases and J dropped 8; count of bases not matched to a gene: 6. The CDR3 has 13 residues. The chain's CDR3 is CASSSDRGGGYTF. In nucleotides, the CDR3 is TGTGCCAGCAGCTCAGACAGGGGAGGAGGCTACACCTTC.

The V and J genes are TRBV30 and TRBJ2-7, with D perhaps assigned TRBD1 or TRBD2 (5 bases each). The CDR3 contains 13 residues. V was pared by 1 base and J by 5 bases, with 12 bases between. From germline, CDR1 is GTSNPN and CDR2 SVGIG (reference sequence). The CDR3 spells CAWSGDLSDEQYF. DNA for the CDR3: TGTGCCTGGAGTGGGGACCTTAGCGACGAGCAGTACTTC.